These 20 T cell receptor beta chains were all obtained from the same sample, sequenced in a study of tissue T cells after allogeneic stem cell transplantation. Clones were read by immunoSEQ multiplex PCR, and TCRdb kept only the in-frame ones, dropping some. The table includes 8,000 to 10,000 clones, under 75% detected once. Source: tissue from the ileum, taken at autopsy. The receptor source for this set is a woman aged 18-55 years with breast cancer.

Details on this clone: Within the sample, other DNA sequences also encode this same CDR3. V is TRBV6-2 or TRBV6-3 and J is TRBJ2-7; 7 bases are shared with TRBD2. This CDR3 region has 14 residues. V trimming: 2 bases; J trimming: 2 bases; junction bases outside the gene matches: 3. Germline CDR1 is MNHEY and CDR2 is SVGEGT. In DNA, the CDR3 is TGTGCCAGCAGTTACGTTGGGGGGGCCTACGAGCAGTACTTC. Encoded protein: CASSYVGGAYEQYF.

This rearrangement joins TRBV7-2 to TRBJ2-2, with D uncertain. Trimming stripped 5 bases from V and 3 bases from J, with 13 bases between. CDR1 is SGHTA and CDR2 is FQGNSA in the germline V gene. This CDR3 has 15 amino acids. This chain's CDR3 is CASSPRRLDTGELFF. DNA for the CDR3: TGTGCCAGCAGCCCCCGAAGGTTGGACACCGGGGAGCTGTTTTTT. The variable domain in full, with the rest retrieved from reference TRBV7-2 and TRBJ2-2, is GAGVSQSPSNKVTEKGKDVELRCDPISGHTALYWYRQSLGQGLEFLIYFQGNSAPDKSGLPSDRFSAERTGGSVSTLTIQRTQQEDSAVYLCASSPRRLDTGELFFGEGSRLTVL.

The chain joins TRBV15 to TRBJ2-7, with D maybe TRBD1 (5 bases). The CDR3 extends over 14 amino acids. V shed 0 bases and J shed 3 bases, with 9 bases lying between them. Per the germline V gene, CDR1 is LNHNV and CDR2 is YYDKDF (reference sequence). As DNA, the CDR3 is TGTGCCACCAGCAGAGATCTTCAGGGCTACGAGCAGTACTTC. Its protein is CATSRDLQGYEQYF.

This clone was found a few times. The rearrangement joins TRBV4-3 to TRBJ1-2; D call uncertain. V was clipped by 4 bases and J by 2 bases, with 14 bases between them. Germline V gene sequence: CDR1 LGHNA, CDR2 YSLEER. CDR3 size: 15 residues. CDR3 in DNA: TGCGCCAGCAGCCGAGACAACACAGTAAACTATGGCTACACCTTC. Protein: CASSRDNTVNYGYTF.

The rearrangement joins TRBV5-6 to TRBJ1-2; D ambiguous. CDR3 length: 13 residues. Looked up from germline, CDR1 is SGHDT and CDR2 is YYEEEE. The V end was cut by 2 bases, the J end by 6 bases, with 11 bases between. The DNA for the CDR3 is TGTGCCAGCAGCTTACTCACAGTCGATGGCTACACCTTC. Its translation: CASSLLTVDGYTF.

The CDR3 DNA is TGTGCCTGGAGTCCGTACGGGTTCGCAGATACGCAGTATTTT. This codes for CAWSPYGFADTQYF. J is TRBJ2-3 and V is TRBV30; D is uncertain. V was shortened by 2 bases and J by 4 bases, with 13 bases between the two germline ends. Looked up from germline, CDR1 is GTSNPN and CDR2 is SVGIG (reference sequence). This CDR3 has 14 amino acids. The variable domain in full, with the rest retrieved from reference TRBV30 and TRBJ2-3, is SQTIHQWPATLVQPVGSPLSLECTVEGTSNPNLYWYRQAAGRGLQLLFYSVGIGQISSEVPQNLSASRPQDRQFILSSKKLLLSDSGFYLCAWSPYGFADTQYFGPGTRLTVL.

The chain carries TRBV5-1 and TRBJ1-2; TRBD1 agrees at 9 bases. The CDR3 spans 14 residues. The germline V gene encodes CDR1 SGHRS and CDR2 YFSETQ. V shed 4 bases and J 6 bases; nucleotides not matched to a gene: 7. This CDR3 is CASSVGTGYDGYTF. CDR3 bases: TGCGCCAGCAGCGTAGGGACAGGGTATGATGGCTACACCTTC.

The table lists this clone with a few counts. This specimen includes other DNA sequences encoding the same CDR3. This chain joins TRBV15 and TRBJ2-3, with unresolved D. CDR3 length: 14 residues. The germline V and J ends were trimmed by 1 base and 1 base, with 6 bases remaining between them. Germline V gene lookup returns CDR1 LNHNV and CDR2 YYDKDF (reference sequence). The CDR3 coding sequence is TGTGCCACCAGCAGAGCCCGCGGCACAGATACGCAGTATTTT. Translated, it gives CATSRARGTDTQYF.

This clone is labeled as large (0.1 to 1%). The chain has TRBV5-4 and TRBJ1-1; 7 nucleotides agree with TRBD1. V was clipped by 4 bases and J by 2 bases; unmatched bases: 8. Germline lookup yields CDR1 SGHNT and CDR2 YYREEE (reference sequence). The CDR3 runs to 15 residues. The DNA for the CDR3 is TGTGCCAGCAGCCGGTCTACAGGGGATAACACTGAAGCTTTCTTT. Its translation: CASSRSTGDNTEAFF.

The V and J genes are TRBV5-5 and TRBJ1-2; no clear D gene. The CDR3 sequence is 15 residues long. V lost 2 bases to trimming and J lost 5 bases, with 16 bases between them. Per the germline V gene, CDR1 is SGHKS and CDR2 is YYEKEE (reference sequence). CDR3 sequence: CASSLGSGSPYGYTF. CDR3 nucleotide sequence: TGTGCCAGCAGCTTAGGGTCAGGATCCCCTTATGGCTACACCTTC.

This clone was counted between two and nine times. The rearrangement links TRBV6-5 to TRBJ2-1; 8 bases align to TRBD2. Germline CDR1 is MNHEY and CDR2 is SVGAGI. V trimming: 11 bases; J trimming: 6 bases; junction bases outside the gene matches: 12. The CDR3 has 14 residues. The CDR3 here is CASRAGGGFNEQFF. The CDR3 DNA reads TGTGCCTCAAGAGCGGGCGGGGGGTTCAATGAGCAGTTCTTC.

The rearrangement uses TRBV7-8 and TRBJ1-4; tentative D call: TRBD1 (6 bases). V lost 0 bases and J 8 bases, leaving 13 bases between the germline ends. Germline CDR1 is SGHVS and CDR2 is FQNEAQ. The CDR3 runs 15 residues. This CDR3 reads CASSLAATGREKLFF. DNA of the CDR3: TGTGCCAGCAGCTTAGCCGCGACAGGCCGGGAAAAACTGTTTTTT. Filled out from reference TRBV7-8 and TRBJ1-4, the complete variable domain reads GAGVSQSPRYKVAKRGQDVALRCDPISGHVSLFWYQQALGQGPEFLTYFQNEAQLDKSGLPSDRFFAERPEGSVSTLKIQRTQQEDSAVYLCASSLAATGREKLFFGSGTQLSVL.

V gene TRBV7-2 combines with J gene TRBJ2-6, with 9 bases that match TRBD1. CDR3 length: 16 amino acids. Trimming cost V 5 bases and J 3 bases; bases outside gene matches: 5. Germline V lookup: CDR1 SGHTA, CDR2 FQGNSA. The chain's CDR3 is CASSPQGQGGANVLTF. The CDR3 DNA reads TGTGCCAGCAGCCCCCAGGGACAGGGTGGGGCCAACGTCCTGACTTTC.

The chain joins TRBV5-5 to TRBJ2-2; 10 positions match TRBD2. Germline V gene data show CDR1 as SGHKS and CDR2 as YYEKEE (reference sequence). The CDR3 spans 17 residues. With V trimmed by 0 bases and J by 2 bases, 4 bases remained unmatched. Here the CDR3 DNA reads TGTGCCAGCAGCTTGGCGAGCGGGGGGGATAACACCGGGGAGCTGTTTTTT. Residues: CASSLASGGDNTGELFF.

The CDR3 sequence is CASRPHGGTDTQYF. The CDR3 DNA reads TGTGCAAGTCGCCCGCATGGGGGCACAGATACGCAGTATTTT. The rearrangement uses TRBV12-2 and TRBJ2-3. TRBV12-2 is noted as a pseudogene. CDR3 length: 14 residues.

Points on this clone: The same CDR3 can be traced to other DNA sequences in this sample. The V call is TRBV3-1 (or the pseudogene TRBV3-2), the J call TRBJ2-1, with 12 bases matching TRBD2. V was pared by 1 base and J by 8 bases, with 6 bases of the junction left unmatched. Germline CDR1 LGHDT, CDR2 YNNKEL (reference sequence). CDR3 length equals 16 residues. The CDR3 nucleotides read TGTGCCAGCAGCCAAGTACCTAGCGGGGGGGCAGATGAGCAGTTCTTC. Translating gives CASSQVPSGGADEQFF.

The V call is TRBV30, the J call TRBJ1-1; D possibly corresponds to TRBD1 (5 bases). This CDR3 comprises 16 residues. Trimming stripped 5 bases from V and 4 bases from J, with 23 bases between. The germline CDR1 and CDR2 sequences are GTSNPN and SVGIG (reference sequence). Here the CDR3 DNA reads TGTGCCTGGGGGTTTGGGCGGGACGTCCTTCCCACTGAAGCTTTCTTT. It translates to CAWGFGRDVLPTEAFF.

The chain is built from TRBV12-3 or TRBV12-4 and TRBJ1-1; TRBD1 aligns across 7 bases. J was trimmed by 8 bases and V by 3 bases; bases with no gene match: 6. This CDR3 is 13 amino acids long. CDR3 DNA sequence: TGTGCCAGCAGTTTTAGTCAGGGGGGCGAAGCTTTCTTT. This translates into CASSFSQGGEAFF.

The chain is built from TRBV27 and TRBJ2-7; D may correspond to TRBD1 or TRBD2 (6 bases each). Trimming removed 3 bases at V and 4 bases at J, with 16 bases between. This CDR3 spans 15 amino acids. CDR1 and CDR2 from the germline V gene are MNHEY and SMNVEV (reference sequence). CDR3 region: CASSFGGTQLYEQYF. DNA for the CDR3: TGTGCCAGCAGTTTCGGCGGGACACAATTGTACGAGCAGTACTTC.

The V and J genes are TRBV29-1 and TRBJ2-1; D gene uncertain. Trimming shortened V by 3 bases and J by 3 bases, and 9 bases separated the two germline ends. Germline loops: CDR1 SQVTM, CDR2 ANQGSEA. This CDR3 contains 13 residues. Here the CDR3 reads CSVEVVSYNEQFF. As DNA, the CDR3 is TGCAGCGTTGAGGTAGTTAGCTACAATGAGCAGTTCTTC.